This T cell receptor beta chain was sequenced during a study of early T cells in non-severe SARS-CoV-2 infection. Turning to the study itself: The authors sequenced bulk RNA from unsorted whole blood, leaving chains unpaired.

One entry per CDR3 protein results from TCRdb running MiXCR on the 5' RACE reads. The sample yields approximately 66,000 distinct CDR3 sequences, under 15% seen once. This clonotype was recorded many times. The CDR3 runs 15 residues. Germline CDR1 and CDR2: MDHEN and SYDVKM. The V end lost 8 bases, the J end lost 2 bases, and 17 bases lay between the germline ends. Source material: whole blood. This receptor was identified in an adult who was a healthcare worker with PCR-confirmed SARS-CoV-2 infection or an uninfected control (not recorded which). This chain connects TRBV28 to TRBJ2-3, with D unclear. CDR3 in DNA: TGTGCCAGCCGAGGAGCCAGTGGCAACACAGATACGCAGTATTTT. Its protein is CASRGASGNTDTQYF. Full variable domain (missing parts from reference TRBV28 and TRBJ2-3): DVKVTQSSRYLVKRTGEKVFLECVQDMDHENMFWYRQDPGLGLRLIYFSYDVKMKEKGDIPEGYSVSREKKERFSLILESASTNQTSMYLCASRGASGNTDTQYFGPGTRLTVL.